This T cell receptor beta chain originates from a study of T cells in Graves' hyperthyroidism and ophthalmopathy (dated by TCRdb to the late 2010s). A note on the overall study: Peripheral blood samples were taken at initial diagnosis, before any treatment was given. A discovery cohort of around 98 patients, roughly 45 with Graves' ophthalmopathy and roughly 59 with stable Graves' hyperthyroidism, was used to find distinguishing TCR V-J signatures. Whether ophthalmopathy could be predicted prospectively was tested in an independent validation cohort made up of under 20 hyperthyroidism patients plus 17 patients who later progressed to ophthalmopathy. The 100 or so discovery patients were randomly divided into training and test sets at a 7:3 ratio. Thyroid tissue and blood T-cell repertoires from more than 5 Graves' hyperthyroidism patients were also compared in the study. After sampling, hyperthyroidism patients received methimazole starting at 30 mg daily, and ophthalmopathy patients received high-dose intravenous methylprednisolone. The paper reports TCR Vbeta CDR3 sequencing of some 140 peripheral blood samples: around 41 ophthalmopathy, around 80 hyperthyroidism and around 17 progressor patients.

Study-wide findings and limitations: Most expanded thyroid clonotypes (frequency above 0.001) were also detected in blood, suggesting blood repertoires may reflect thyroid immune responses. In validation, the model predicted progression to ophthalmopathy with over 65% sensitivity and less than 75% specificity, a median of 6.5 months before onset. Sample size was not statistically predetermined, and blinding of investigators to group allocation was not performed. A 13 V-J signature model separated ophthalmopathy from stable hyperthyroidism, with roughly 88% sensitivity and 81.08% specificity in cross-validation and 80%/75% in testing.

This clonotype has ten or more counts. Its antigen is still unknown. No much larger clone is present one base from it, and per-base qualities are unavailable. Stable Graves' hyperthyroidism was defined as the absence of progression to ophthalmopathy over 18 months of follow-up. Hyperthyroidism patients were aged 18 to 65 years and newly diagnosed, with disease duration of less than 2 months. The study excluded patients with uncontrolled infections, other autoimmune diseases, pregnancy or lactation. Diagnoses relied on clinical symptoms, serum thyroxine and TRAb, thyroid ultrasound and orbital computed tomography. PBMCs were isolated from more than 9 ml of fresh peripheral blood by Ficoll-Paque density gradient centrifugation. Total RNA was extracted with Trizol reagent, and quality was checked on an Agilent 2100 Bioanalyzer. From its cysteine to its phenylalanine, the CDR3 spans 15 amino acids. CDR3 DNA is the only sequence kept; it has 45 bases, read in frame from the first base. The germline V gene provides CDR1 KGHDR and CDR2 SFDVKD. Here V drops 7 bases and J drops 6 bases, and the junction holds 11 bases not matched to any gene.

TCR beta CDR3 regions were amplified from RNA transcripts. A first-round RT-PCR of the TCR CDR3 used the HTBI primer set with the Qiagen OneStep RT-PCR kit. The libraries were constructed in a second round of multiplex PCR and then size-selected and purified. Libraries were sequenced paired-end with 100 bp reads on an Illumina HiSeq2000. Processing in the source paper ran as follows. SOAPnuke was used to process the raw data, throwing out any read that contained adapters or uncalled bases, had a mean Phred below 15, or lacked an exact constant-primer or identifier match. High-quality paired reads were merged with COPE v1.2.5, and unique nucleotide sequences were defined as clonotypes. MiTCR v1.1 was used to align clonotypes to the IMGT TRBV, TRBD and TRBJ reference segments. The analysis included only V-J combinations with a frequency above 0.0001, which together covered 99.2% of the repertoires. A TCS score was defined as the ratio between F50 (clonal expansion) and ExV (chaos), using BLOSUM62-based TCRdist between CDR3 peptides within each V-J. Welch's t-statistics and random forest reduced 500 to 550 V-J features to about 13, which were used in a naive Bayes classifier (R e1071). The public reads were run again by TCRdb, first through fastp at Q25 and then through MiXCR, and only productive beta chains were kept. Each record represents a unique CDR3 protein, reported with the most common genes and DNA among its rows. TCRdb, not the authors, supplied the V and J calls. In all, the sample holds approximately 560,000 distinct CDR3 sequences, and around 16% of those were seen once. The ten largest clones take up under 8% of the sample.

The sequenced sample was blood. This TCR came from a woman under 40 with Graves' hyperthyroidism. Here the chain combines TRBV24-1 and TRBJ2-1, with TRBD1 matching 7 junction bases. The CDR3: CATRLQGIGFNEQFF. The DNA sequence is as follows: TGTGCCACCAGGCTACAGGGGATCGGTTTCAATGAGCAGTTCTTC.